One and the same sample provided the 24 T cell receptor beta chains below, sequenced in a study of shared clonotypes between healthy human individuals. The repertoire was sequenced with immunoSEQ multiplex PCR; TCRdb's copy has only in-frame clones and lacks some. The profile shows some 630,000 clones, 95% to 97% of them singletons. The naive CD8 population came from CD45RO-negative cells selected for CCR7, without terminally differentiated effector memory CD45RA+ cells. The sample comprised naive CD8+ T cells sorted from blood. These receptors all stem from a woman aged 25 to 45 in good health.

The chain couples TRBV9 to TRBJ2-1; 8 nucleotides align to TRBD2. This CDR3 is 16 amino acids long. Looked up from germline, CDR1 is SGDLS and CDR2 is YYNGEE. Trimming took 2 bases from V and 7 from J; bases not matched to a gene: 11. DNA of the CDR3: TGTGCCAGCAGCGTCGAAGCGGGAGTCGCCGGAAATGAGCAGTTCTTC. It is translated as CASSVEAGVAGNEQFF.

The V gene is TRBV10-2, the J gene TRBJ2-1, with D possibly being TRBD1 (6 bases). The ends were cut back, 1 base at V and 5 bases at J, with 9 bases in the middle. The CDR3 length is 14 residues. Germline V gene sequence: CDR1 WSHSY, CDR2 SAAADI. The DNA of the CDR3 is TGCGCCAGCAGTGAGTTGAACAGGGACAATGAGCAGTTCTTC. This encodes CASSELNRDNEQFF.

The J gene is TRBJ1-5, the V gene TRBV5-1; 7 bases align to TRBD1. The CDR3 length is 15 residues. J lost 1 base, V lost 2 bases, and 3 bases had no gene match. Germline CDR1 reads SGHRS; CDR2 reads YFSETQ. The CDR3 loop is CASSLGTASNQPQHF. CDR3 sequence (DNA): TGCGCCAGCAGCTTAGGGACAGCGAGCAATCAGCCCCAGCATTTT.

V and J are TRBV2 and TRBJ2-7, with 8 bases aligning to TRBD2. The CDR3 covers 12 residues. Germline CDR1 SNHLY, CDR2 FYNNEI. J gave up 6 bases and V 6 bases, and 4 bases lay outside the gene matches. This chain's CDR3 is CASRGLASEQYF. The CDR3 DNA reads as TGTGCCAGCAGAGGACTAGCTTCCGAGCAGTACTTC. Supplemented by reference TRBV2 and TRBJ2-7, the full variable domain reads EPEVTQTPSHQVTQMGQEVILRCVPISNHLYFYWYRQILGQKVEFLVSFYNNEISEKSEIFDDQFSVERPDGSNFTLKIRSTKLEDSAMYFCASRGLASEQYFGPGTRLTVT.

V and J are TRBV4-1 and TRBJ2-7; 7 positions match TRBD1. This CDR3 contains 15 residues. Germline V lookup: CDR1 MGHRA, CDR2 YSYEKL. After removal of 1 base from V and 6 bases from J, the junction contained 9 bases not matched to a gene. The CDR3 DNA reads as TGCGCCAGCAGCCAAGGGGGACAGTTTAAGAGCGAGCAGTACTTC. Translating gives CASSQGGQFKSEQYF.

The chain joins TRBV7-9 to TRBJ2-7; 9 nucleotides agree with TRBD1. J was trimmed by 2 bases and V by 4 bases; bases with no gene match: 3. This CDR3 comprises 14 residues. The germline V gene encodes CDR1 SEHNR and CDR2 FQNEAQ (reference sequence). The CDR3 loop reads CASSWTGVAYEQYF. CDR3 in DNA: TGTGCCAGCAGCTGGACAGGGGTTGCCTACGAGCAGTACTTC.

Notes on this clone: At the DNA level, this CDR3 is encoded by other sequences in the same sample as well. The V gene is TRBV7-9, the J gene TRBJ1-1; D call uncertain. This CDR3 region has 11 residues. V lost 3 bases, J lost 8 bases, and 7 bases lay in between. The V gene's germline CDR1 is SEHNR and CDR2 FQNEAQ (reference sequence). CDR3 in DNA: TGTGCCAGCAGCTTGGCCCCCGAAGCTTTCTTT. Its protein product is CASSLAPEAFF.

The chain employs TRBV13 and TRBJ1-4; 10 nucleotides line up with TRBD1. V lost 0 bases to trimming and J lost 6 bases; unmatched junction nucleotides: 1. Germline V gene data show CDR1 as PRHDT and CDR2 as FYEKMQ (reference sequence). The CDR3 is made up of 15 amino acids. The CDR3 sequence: CASSLGGTGDEKLFF. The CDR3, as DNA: TGTGCCAGCAGCTTAGGAGGGACAGGGGATGAAAAACTGTTTTTT.

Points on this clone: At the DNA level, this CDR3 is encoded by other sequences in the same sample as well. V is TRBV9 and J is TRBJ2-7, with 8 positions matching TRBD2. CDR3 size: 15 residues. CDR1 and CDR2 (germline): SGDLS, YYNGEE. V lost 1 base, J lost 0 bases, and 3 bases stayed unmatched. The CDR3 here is CASSVLAGPSYEQYF. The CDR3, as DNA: TGTGCCAGCAGCGTACTAGCGGGCCCCTCCTACGAGCAGTACTTC.

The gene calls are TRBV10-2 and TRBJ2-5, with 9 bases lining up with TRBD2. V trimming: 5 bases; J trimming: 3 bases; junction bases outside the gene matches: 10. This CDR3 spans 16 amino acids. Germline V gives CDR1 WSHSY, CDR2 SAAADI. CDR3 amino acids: CASSLGGLAVKETQYF. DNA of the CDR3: TGCGCCAGCAGTCTAGGGGGACTAGCAGTAAAAGAGACCCAGTACTTC.

CDR3 nucleotides: TGCAGCGGCCGGAAAGGCCTGACCGGGGAGCTGTTTTTT. Translation: CSGRKGLTGELFF. This chain connects TRBV29-1 to TRBJ2-2; no clear D gene. The CDR3 extends over 13 amino acids. V gave up 7 bases and J gave up 5 bases, with 14 bases separating them. Per the germline V gene, CDR1 is SQVTM and CDR2 is ANQGSEA.

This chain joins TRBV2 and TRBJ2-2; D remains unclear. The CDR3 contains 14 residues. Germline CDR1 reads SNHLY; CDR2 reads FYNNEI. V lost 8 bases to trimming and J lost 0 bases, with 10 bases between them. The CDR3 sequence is CASYNLPNTGELFF. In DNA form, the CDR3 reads TGTGCCAGCTACAACCTTCCGAACACCGGGGAGCTGTTTTTT. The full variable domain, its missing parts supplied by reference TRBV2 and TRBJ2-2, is EPEVTQTPSHQVTQMGQEVILRCVPISNHLYFYWYRQILGQKVEFLVSFYNNEISEKSEIFDDQFSVERPDGSNFTLKIRSTKLEDSAMYFCASYNLPNTGELFFGEGSRLTVL.

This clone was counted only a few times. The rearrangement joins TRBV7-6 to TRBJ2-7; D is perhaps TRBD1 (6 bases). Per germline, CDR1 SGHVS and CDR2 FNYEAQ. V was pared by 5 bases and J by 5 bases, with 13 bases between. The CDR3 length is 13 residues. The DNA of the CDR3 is TGTGCCAGCAGCCCAGATCACAGGGACGAGCAGTACTTC. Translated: CASSPDHRDEQYF.

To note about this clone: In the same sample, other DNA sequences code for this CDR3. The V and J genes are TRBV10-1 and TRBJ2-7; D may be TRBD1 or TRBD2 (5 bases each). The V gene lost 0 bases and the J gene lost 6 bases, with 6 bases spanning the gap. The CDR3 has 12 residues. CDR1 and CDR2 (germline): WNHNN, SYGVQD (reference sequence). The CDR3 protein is CASSESRGEQYF. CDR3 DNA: TGCGCCAGCAGTGAGTCGAGGGGCGAGCAGTACTTC.

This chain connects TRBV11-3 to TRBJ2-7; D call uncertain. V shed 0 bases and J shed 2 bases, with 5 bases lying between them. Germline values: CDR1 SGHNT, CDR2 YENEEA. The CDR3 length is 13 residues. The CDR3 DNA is TGTGCCAGCAGCTTAGAGATCCCCTACGAGCAGTACTTC. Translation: CASSLEIPYEQYF.

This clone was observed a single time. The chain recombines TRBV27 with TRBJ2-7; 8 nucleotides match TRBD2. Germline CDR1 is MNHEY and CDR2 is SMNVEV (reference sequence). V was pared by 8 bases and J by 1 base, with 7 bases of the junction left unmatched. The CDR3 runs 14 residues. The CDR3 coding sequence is TGTGCCAGCCGCACTAGCGGTAATTCCTACGAGCAGTACTTC. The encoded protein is CASRTSGNSYEQYF.

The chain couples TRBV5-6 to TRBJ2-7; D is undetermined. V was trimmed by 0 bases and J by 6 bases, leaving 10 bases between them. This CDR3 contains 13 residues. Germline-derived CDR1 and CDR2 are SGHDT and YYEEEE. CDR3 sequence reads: CASSLGMWAEQYF. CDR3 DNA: TGTGCCAGCAGCTTGGGGATGTGGGCCGAGCAGTACTTC. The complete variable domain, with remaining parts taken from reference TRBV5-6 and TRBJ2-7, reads DAGVTQSPTHLIKTRGQQVTLRCSPKSGHDTVSWYQQALGQGPQFIFQYYEEEERQRGNFPDRFSGHQFPNYSSELNVNALLLGDSALYLCASSLGMWAEQYFGPGTRLTVT.

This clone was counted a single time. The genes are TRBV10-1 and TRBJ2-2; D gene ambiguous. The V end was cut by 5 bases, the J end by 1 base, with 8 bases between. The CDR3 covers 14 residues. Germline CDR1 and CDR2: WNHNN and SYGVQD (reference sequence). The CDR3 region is CASSSTLNTGELFF. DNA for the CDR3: TGCGCCAGCAGTAGTACATTGAACACCGGGGAGCTGTTTTTT.

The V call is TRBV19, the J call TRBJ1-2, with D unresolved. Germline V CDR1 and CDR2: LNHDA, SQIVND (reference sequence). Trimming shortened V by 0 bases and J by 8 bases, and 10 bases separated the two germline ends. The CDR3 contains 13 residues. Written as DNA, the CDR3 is TGTGCCAGTAGTATAGATCTCTTGGGCGGCTACACCTTC. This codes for CASSIDLLGGYTF.

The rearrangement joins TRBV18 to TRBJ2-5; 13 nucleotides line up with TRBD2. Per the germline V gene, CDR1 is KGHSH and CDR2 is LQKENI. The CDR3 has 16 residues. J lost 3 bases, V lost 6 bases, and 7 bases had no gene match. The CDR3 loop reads CASSLPGLAGEETQYF. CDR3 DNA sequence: TGTGCCAGCTCGCTGCCAGGACTAGCGGGAGAAGAGACCCAGTACTTC.

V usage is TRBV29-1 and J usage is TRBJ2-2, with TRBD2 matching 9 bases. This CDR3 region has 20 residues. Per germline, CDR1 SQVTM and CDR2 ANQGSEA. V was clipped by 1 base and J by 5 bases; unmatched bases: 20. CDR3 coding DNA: TGCAGCGTTGAAGGGGTGTGGGGGACTAGCAGAGGGAGGGGAACCGGGGAGCTGTTTTTT. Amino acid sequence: CSVEGVWGTSRGRGTGELFF.

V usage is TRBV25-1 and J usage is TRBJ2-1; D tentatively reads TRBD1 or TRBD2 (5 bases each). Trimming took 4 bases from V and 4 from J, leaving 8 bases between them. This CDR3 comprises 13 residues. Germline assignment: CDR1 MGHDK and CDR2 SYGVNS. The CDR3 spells CASSAGRYNEQFF. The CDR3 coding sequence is TGTGCCAGCAGTGCGGGACGGTACAATGAGCAGTTCTTC.

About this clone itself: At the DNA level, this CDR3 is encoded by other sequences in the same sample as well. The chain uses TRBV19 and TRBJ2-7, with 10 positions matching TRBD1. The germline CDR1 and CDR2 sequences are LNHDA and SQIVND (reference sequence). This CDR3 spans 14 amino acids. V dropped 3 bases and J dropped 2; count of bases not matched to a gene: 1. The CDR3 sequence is CASSIGQGAYEQYF. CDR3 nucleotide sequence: TGTGCCAGTAGTATCGGACAGGGGGCCTACGAGCAGTACTTC.

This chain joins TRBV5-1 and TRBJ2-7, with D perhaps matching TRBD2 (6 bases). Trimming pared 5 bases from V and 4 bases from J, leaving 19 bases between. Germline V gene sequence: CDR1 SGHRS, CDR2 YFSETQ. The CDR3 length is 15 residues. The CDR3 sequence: CASRTALAATYEQYF. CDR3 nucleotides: TGCGCCAGCAGAACGGCACTAGCCGCTACTTACGAGCAGTACTTC.